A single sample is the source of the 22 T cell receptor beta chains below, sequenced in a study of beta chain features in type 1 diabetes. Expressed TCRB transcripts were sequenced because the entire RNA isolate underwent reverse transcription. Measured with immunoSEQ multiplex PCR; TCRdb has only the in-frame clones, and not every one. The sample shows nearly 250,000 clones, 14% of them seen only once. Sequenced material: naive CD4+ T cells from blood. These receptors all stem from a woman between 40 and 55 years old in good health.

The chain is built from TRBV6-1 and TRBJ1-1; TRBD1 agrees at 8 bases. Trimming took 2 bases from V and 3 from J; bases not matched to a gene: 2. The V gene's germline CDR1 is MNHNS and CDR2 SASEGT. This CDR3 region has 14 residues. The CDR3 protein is CASSELDRDTEAFF. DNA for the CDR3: TGTGCCAGCAGTGAACTGGACAGGGACACTGAAGCTTTCTTT.

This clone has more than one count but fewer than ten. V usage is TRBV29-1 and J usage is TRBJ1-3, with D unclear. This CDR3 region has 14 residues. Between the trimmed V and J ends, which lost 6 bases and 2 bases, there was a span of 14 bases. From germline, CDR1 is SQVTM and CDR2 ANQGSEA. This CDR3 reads CSVQSGVTGNTIYF. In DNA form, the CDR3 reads TGCAGCGTCCAATCCGGAGTTACTGGAAACACCATATATTTT. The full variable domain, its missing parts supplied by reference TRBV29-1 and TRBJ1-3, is SAVISQKPSRDICQRGTSLTIQCQVDSQVTMMFWYRQQPGQSLTLIATANQGSEATYESGFVIDKFPISRPNLTFSTLTVSNMSPEDSSIYLCSVQSGVTGNTIYFGEGSWLTVV.

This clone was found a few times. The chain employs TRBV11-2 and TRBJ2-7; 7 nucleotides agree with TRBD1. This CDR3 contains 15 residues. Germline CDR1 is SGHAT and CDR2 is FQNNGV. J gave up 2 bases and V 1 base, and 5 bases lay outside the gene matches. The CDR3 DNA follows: TGTGCCAGCAGCTTAGGCGCAGGGGGTGCCTACGAGCAGTACTTC. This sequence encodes CASSLGAGGAYEQYF. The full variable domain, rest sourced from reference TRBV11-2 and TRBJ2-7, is EAGVAQSPRYKIIEKRQSVAFWCNPISGHATLYWYQQILGQGPKLLIQFQNNGVVDDSQLPKDRFSAERLKGVDSTLKIQPAKLEDSAVYLCASSLGAGGAYEQYFGPGTRLTVT.

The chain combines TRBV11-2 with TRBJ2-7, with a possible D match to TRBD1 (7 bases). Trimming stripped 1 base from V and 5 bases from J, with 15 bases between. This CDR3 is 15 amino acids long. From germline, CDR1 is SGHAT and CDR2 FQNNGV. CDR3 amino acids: CASSLAEGAPNEQYF. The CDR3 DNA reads TGTGCCAGCAGCTTAGCGGAGGGGGCGCCCAACGAGCAGTACTTC. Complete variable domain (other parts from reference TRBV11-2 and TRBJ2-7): EAGVAQSPRYKIIEKRQSVAFWCNPISGHATLYWYQQILGQGPKLLIQFQNNGVVDDSQLPKDRFSAERLKGVDSTLKIQPAKLEDSAVYLCASSLAEGAPNEQYFGPGTRLTVT.

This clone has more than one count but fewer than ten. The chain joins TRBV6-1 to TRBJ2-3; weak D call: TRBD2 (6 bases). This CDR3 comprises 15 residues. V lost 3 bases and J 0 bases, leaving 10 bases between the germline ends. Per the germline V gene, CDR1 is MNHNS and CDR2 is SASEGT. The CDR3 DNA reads TGTGCCAGCAGTGACACTAGCCCTAGCACAGATACGCAGTATTTT. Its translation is CASSDTSPSTDTQYF.

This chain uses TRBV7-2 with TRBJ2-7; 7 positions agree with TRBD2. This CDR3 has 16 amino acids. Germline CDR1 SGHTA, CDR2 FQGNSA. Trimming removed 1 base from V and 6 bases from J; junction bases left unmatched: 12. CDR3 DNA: TGTGCCAGCAGCTTAGGGCCGGCGGGGGTAGGGCTCGAGCAGTACTTC. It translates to CASSLGPAGVGLEQYF.

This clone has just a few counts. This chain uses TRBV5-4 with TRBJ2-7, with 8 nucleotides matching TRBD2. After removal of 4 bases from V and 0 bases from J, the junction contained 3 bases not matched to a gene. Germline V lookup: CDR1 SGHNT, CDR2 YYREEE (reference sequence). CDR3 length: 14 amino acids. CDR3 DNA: TGTGCCAGCAGCGCTGCGGGGGGCTCCTACGAGCAGTACTTC. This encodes CASSAAGGSYEQYF.

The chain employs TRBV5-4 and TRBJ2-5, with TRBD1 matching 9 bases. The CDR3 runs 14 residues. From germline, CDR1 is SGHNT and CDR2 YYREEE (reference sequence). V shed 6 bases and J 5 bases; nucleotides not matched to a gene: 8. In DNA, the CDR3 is TGTGCCAGCAAACAGGGGGCGAATCGCGAGACCCAGTACTTC. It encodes CASKQGANRETQYF.

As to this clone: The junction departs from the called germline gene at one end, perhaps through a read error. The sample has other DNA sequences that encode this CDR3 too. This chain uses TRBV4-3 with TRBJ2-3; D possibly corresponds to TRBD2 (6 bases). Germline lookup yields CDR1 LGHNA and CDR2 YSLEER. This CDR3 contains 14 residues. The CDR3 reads CASSQSTSTDTQYF. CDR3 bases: TGCGCCAGCAGCCAAAGCACTAGCACAGATACACAGTATTTT.

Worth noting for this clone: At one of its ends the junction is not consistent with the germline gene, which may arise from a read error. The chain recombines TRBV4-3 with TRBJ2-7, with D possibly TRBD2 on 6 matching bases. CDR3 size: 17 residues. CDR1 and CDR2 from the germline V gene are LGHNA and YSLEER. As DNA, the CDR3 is TGCGCCAGCAGCCAAGAATCCCCCGGGGGTAGCTCCGACGAGCAGTACTTC. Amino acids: CASSQESPGGSSDEQYF.

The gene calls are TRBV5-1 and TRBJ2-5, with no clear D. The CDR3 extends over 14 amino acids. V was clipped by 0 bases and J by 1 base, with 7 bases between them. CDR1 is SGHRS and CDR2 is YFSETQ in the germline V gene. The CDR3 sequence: CASSLVNFQETQYF. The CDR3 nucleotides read TGCGCCAGCAGCTTGGTTAACTTCCAAGAGACCCAGTACTTC.

This CDR3 reads CASSKQGVDQYF. The CDR3 DNA sequence: TGTGCCAGTAGTAAACAGGGGGTGGACCAGTACTTC. V and J are TRBV19 and TRBJ2-5; 8 positions agree with TRBD1. After removal of 4 bases from V and 10 bases from J, the junction contained 5 bases not matched to a gene. Germline CDR1 LNHDA, CDR2 SQIVND (reference sequence). The CDR3 spans 12 residues.

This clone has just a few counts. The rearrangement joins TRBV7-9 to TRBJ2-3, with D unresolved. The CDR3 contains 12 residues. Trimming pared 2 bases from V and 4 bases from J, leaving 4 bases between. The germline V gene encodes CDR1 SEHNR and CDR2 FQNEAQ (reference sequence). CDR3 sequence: CASSLLADTQYF. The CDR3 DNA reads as TGTGCCAGCAGCTTATTAGCAGATACGCAGTATTTT.

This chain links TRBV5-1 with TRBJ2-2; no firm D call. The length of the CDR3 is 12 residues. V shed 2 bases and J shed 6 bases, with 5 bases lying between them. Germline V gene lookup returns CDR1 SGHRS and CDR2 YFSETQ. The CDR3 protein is CASSFGSGELFF. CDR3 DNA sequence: TGCGCCAGCAGCTTCGGGTCCGGGGAGCTGTTTTTT.

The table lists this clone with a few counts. The CDR3 loop reads CASGTVRDSPLHF. The DNA for the CDR3 is TGTGCCAGCGGGACAGTACGGGATTCACCCCTCCACTTT. The chain joins TRBV11-2 to TRBJ1-6, with 7 bases lining up with TRBD1. This CDR3 has 13 residues. Germline assignment: CDR1 SGHAT and CDR2 FQNNGV. With V trimmed by 8 bases and J by 8 bases, 6 bases remained unmatched.

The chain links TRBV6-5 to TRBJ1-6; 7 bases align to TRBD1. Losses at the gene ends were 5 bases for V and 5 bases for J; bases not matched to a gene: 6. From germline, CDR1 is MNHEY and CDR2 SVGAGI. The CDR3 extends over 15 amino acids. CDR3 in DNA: TGTGCCAGCAGTAAGACAGGGTTGAATAATTCACCCCTCCACTTT. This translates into CASSKTGLNNSPLHF.

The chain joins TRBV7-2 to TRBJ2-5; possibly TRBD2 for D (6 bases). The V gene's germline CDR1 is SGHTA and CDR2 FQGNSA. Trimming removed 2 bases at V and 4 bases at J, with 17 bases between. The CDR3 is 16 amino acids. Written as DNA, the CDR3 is TGTGCCAGCAGCTTAATGGGTCCTATCGGGGGAGAGACCCAGTACTTC. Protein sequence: CASSLMGPIGGETQYF.

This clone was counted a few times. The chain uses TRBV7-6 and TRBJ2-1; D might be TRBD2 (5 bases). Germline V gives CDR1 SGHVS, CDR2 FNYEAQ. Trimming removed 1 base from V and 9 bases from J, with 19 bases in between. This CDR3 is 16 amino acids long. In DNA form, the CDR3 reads TGTGCCAGCAGCTTAGGTGCGGGCCAATCTAACAGTGAGCAGTTCTTC. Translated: CASSLGAGQSNSEQFF.

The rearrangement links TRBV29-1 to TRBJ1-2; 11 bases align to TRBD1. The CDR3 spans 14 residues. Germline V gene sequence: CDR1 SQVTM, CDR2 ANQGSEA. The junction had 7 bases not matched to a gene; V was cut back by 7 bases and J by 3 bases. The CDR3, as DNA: TGCAGCGCCTGGGACAGGGGGGTATACTATGGCTACACCTTC. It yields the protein CSAWDRGVYYGYTF.

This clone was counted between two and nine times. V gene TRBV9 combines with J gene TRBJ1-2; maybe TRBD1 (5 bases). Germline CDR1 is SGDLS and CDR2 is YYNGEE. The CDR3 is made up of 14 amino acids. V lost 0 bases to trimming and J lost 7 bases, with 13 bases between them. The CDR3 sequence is CASSVDPQGFGYTF. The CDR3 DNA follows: TGTGCCAGCAGCGTAGACCCCCAGGGCTTTGGCTACACCTTC.

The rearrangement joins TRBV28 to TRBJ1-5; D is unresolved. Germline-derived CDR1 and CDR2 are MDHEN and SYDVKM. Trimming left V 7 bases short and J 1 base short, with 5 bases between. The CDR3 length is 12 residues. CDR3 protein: CASNESNQPQHF. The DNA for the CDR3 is TGTGCCAGCAACGAGAGCAATCAGCCCCAGCATTTT. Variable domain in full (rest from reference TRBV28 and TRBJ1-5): DVKVTQSSRYLVKRTGEKVFLECVQDMDHENMFWYRQDPGLGLRLIYFSYDVKMKEKGDIPEGYSVSREKKERFSLILESASTNQTSMYLCASNESNQPQHFGDGTRLSIL.

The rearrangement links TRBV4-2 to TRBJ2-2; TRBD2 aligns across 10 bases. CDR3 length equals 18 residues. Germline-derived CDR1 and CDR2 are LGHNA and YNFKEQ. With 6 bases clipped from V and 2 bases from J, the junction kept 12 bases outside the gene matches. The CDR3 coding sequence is TGTGCCAGCAGGCTATCCTTAGCGGGGGGTGCAAACACCGGGGAGCTGTTTTTT. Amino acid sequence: CASRLSLAGGANTGELFF.